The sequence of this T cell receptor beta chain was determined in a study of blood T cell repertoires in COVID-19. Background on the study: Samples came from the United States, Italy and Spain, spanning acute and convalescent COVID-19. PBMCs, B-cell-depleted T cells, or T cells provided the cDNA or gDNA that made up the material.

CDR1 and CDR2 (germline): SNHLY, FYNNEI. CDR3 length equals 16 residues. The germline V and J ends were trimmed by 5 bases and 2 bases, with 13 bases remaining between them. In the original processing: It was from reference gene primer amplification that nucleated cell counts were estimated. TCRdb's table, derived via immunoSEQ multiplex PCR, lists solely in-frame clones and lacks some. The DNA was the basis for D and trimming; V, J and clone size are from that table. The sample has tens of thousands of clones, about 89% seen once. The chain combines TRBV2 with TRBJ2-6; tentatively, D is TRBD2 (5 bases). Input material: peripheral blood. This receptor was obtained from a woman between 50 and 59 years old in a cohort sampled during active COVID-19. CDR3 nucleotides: TGTGCCAGCAGTCTTGCGTTGGGAGCTGGGGCCAACGTCCTGACTTTC. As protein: CASSLALGAGANVLTF.